The 24 T cell receptor beta chains reported below all come from one sample, sequenced in a study of blood T cell repertoires in COVID-19. This table comes from immunoSEQ multiplex PCR, and its TCRdb copy is limited to in-frame clones, with some not included. The sample contains 90,000 or so clones, roughly 83% of which appear only once. Sequencing input: peripheral blood. The receptors derive from a human donor in a cohort sampled during active COVID-19.

The rearrangement uses TRBV11-2 and TRBJ1-5; TRBD1 might be the D (6 bases). The CDR3 extends over 15 amino acids. Germline CDR1 SGHAT, CDR2 FQNNGV. The V and J ends lost 5 bases and 4 bases respectively, with 15 bases between them. The CDR3 reads CASSQEAGVNQPQHF. CDR3 nucleotide sequence: TGTGCCAGCAGCCAGGAGGCAGGGGTTAATCAGCCCCAGCATTTT.

J is TRBJ1-1 and V is TRBV19, with D possibly being TRBD1 (5 bases). In germline, CDR1 is LNHDA, CDR2 SQIVND (reference sequence). The CDR3 is 16 residues long. V was trimmed by 3 bases and J by 8 bases, leaving 22 bases between them. The CDR3 nucleotides read TGTGCCAGTAGTATCGGTGGAGGGGTCGCTTTAACAGAAGCTTTCTTT. It translates to CASSIGGGVALTEAFF.

The CDR3 nucleotides are TGTGCCAGCACCCCTCCATACAGGCAGCGGGGGGGGGATACGCAGTATTTT. Translated: CASTPPYRQRGGDTQYF. The chain is built from TRBV7-8 and TRBJ2-3; TRBD2 aligns across 10 bases. Trimming at V came to 7 bases and at J to 6 bases, leaving 16 bases not matched to a gene. Looked up from germline, CDR1 is SGHVS and CDR2 is FQNEAQ. The length of the CDR3 is 17 residues.

The chain carries TRBV2 and TRBJ1-5, with 8 bases aligning to TRBD1. The junction had 10 bases not matched to a gene; V was cut back by 6 bases and J by 3 bases. The CDR3 runs 16 residues. CDR1 SNHLY and CDR2 FYNNEI come from the germline V gene. CDR3 amino acids: CASRSETGGANQPQHF. The CDR3, as DNA: TGTGCCAGCAGGTCGGAAACAGGGGGGGCCAATCAGCCCCAGCATTTT.

The rearrangement joins TRBV7-7 to TRBJ2-2; the D gene is possibly TRBD1 (6 bases). The V and J ends lost 3 bases and 0 bases respectively, with 8 bases between them. The CDR3 length is 15 residues. Germline assignment: CDR1 SSHAT and CDR2 FNYEAQ (reference sequence). Written as DNA, the CDR3 is TGTGCCAGCAGCTTCGGGACACCGAACACCGGGGAGCTGTTTTTT. This encodes CASSFGTPNTGELFF.

The J gene is TRBJ2-5, the V gene TRBV10-1; 8 bases are shared with TRBD1. Germline trimming cut 6 bases from V and 8 bases from J; bases unmatched to any gene: 8. The CDR3 is 13 amino acids. In germline, CDR1 is WNHNN, CDR2 SYGVQD (reference sequence). In DNA form, the CDR3 reads TGCGCCAGCAGCCCGGACAGGGATAGAACCCAGTACTTC. It encodes CASSPDRDRTQYF.

A note on this clone: In the same sample, other DNA sequences code for this CDR3. The chain couples TRBV7-3 to TRBJ2-1, with 8 bases identical to TRBD2. The CDR3 spans 15 residues. The V segment lost 5 bases and the J segment 3 bases; nucleotides outside the gene matches: 6. Germline V gives CDR1 SGHTA, CDR2 FQGTGA. CDR3 in amino acids: CASSPLAGGYNEQFF. The DNA for the CDR3 is TGTGCCAGCAGCCCCCTCGCGGGAGGCTACAATGAGCAGTTCTTC.

The chain has TRBV7-9 and TRBJ2-1, with unresolved D. Germline lookup yields CDR1 SEHNR and CDR2 FQNEAQ (reference sequence). CDR3 length: 14 amino acids. V was pared by 2 bases and J by 5 bases, with 10 bases between. The CDR3 DNA reads as TGTGCCAGCAGCTTATTCACGAGCGACAATGAGCAGTTCTTC. Encoded protein: CASSLFTSDNEQFF.

The CDR3 coding sequence is TGTGCCAGCAGCTTGGGGGCTTCCTATGGCTACACCTTC. Its translation: CASSLGASYGYTF. V and J are TRBV7-2 and TRBJ1-2; D might be TRBD1 (6 bases). CDR3 length: 13 residues. Trimming removed 3 bases at V and 4 bases at J, with 9 bases between. CDR1 and CDR2 (germline): SGHTA, FQGNSA.

The chain links TRBV5-1 to TRBJ2-6, with D unresolved. CDR1 is SGHRS, CDR2 YFSETQ, per germline. The V end lost 4 bases, the J end lost 0 bases, and 5 bases lay between the germline ends. The CDR3 covers 14 residues. The CDR3 region is CASSPGSGANVLTF. CDR3 coding DNA: TGCGCCAGCAGCCCGGGCTCTGGGGCCAACGTCCTGACTTTC.

In this sample, this clone turned up once. Other DNA sequences in the sample encode the same CDR3. The CDR3 loop is CASSRGSYEQYF. CDR3 nucleotides: TGTGCCAGCAGTCGAGGTAGCTACGAGCAGTACTTC. The chain employs TRBV28 and TRBJ2-7, with unresolved D. CDR1 and CDR2 (germline): MDHEN, SYDVKM. V was shortened by 5 bases and J by 3 bases, with 8 bases between the two germline ends. The CDR3 is 12 residues long.

The V call is TRBV24-1, the J call TRBJ2-2, with D tentatively TRBD2 (5 bases). Trimming took 10 bases from V and 3 from J, leaving 11 bases between them. The CDR3 has 13 amino acids. Looked up from germline, CDR1 is KGHDR and CDR2 is SFDVKD. The CDR3 DNA reads TGTGCCACGAGTCGGGATTACACCGGGGAGCTGTTTTTT. Its protein is CATSRDYTGELFF.

This rearrangement joins TRBV5-1 to TRBJ1-4; 9 nucleotides line up with TRBD1. Trimming cost V 4 bases and J 8 bases; bases outside gene matches: 6. The germline V gene encodes CDR1 SGHRS and CDR2 YFSETQ. The CDR3 has 14 amino acids. CDR3 DNA sequence: TGCGCCAGCAGCCCCGGACAGGGGAGGGAAAAACTGTTTTTT. Protein sequence: CASSPGQGREKLFF.

This clone was recorded only once. The CDR3 coding sequence is TGTGCCAGCAGTTCGACAGGGAGCTCCTACGAGCAGTACTTC. Protein: CASSSTGSSYEQYF. This sequence joins TRBV6-2 or TRBV6-3 and TRBJ2-7, with 7 bases aligning to TRBD1. Trimming cost V 4 bases and J 0 bases; bases outside gene matches: 3. This CDR3 comprises 14 residues. Germline V CDR1 and CDR2: MNHEY, SVGEGT.

The chain combines TRBV7-8 with TRBJ1-1; no firm D call. V shed 0 bases and J shed 10 bases, with 9 bases lying between them. There are 12 residues in the CDR3. Germline lookup yields CDR1 SGHVS and CDR2 FQNEAQ. The CDR3 here is CASSLAYQVAFF. The CDR3 DNA reads TGTGCCAGCAGCTTAGCGTATCAGGTAGCTTTCTTT. The full variable domain, completed using reference TRBV7-8 and TRBJ1-1, is GAGVSQSPRYKVAKRGQDVALRCDPISGHVSLFWYQQALGQGPEFLTYFQNEAQLDKSGLPSDRFFAERPEGSVSTLKIQRTQQEDSAVYLCASSLAYQVAFFGQGTRLTVV.

This rearrangement joins TRBV6-1 to TRBJ2-1, with TRBD2 identical over 9 bases. This CDR3 spans 16 amino acids. The junction had 6 bases not matched to a gene; V was cut back by 6 bases and J by 0 bases. CDR1 is MNHNS and CDR2 is SASEGT in the germline V gene. CDR3 nucleotides: TGTGCCAGCAGAGAATTAGCGGGAGTCTCCTACAATGAGCAGTTCTTC. This translates into CASRELAGVSYNEQFF.

The chain has TRBV9 and TRBJ2-2; 7 nucleotides align to TRBD2. Germline V gene sequence: CDR1 SGDLS, CDR2 YYNGEE. Trimming cost V 4 bases and J 10 bases; bases outside gene matches: 7. This CDR3 has 13 amino acids. CDR3 residues: CASSPRREAELFF. The CDR3 bases are TGTGCCAGCAGCCCTAGACGGGAGGCGGAGCTGTTTTTT.

Remarks on this clone: Other DNA sequences in the same sample also yield this CDR3. The chain carries TRBV27 and TRBJ2-5, with TRBD2 as a possible D gene (6 bases). This CDR3 contains 14 residues. V dropped 10 bases and J dropped 0 bases, with 15 bases sitting between them. Germline V gene lookup returns CDR1 MNHEY and CDR2 SMNVEV (reference sequence). In DNA, the CDR3 is TGTGCCACCAAACAAGGCGGGAACCAAGAGACCCAGTACTTC. This translates into CATKQGGNQETQYF.

The chain uses TRBV15 and TRBJ2-5; D might be TRBD2 (6 bases). Germline V lookup: CDR1 LNHNV, CDR2 YYDKDF (reference sequence). Deletions cut 0 bases from V and 9 bases from J, with 14 bases between. The CDR3 contains 14 residues. The DNA for the CDR3 is TGTGCCACCAGCAGAGAGTTAGCGGTAAAGGCCCAGTACTTC. This translates into CATSRELAVKAQYF.

The chain employs TRBV11-2 and TRBJ2-7; possible D gene TRBD1, 6 bases. The ends were cut back, 5 bases at V and 2 bases at J, with 13 bases in the middle. The CDR3 runs to 14 residues. Germline CDR1 reads SGHAT; CDR2 reads FQNNGV. The CDR3 DNA reads TGTGCCAGCAGCGCAACAGGGCAGGCCTACGAGCAGTACTTC. Amino acids: CASSATGQAYEQYF. Based on the CDR3 plus reference TRBV11-2 and TRBJ2-7, the full variable domain is EAGVAQSPRYKIIEKRQSVAFWCNPISGHATLYWYQQILGQGPKLLIQFQNNGVVDDSQLPKDRFSAERLKGVDSTLKIQPAKLEDSAVYLCASSATGQAYEQYFGPGTRLTVT.

The chain uses TRBV6-2 or TRBV6-3 and TRBJ2-7, with TRBD1 identical over 7 bases. Per germline, CDR1 MNHEY and CDR2 SVGEGT. Trimming took 6 bases from V and 3 from J; bases not matched to a gene: 11. This CDR3 region has 15 residues. The CDR3 nucleotides read TGTGCCAGCAGCTTACCCACAGGGGCACACTACGAGCAGTACTTC. Amino acids: CASSLPTGAHYEQYF.

The CDR3 region is CASSSGTDEKLFF. CDR3 bases: TGTGCCAGCAGCTCCGGGACAGATGAAAAACTGTTTTTT. The rearrangement links TRBV7-8 to TRBJ1-4; the match to TRBD1 covers 7 bases. Germline-derived CDR1 and CDR2 are SGHVS and FQNEAQ. The CDR3 runs to 13 residues. Unmatched junction bases numbered 2, after V lost 4 bases and J lost 6 bases.

V gene TRBV28 combines with J gene TRBJ2-7; D not resolved. V lost 5 bases to trimming and J lost 9 bases, with 11 bases between them. Germline-derived CDR1 and CDR2 are MDHEN and SYDVKM. CDR3 size: 11 residues. The CDR3 DNA is TGTGCCAGCAGTACTAAGCTGCCGCAGTACTTC. Amino acid sequence: CASSTKLPQYF.

This chain joins TRBV24-1 and TRBJ2-2; TRBD1 agrees at 8 bases. V lost 5 bases to trimming and J lost 6 bases; unmatched junction nucleotides: 10. This CDR3 region has 16 residues. Germline V gene data show CDR1 as KGHDR and CDR2 as SFDVKD. This CDR3 reads CATSALPDRVAGELFF. The CDR3 nucleotides are TGTGCCACCAGTGCCCTACCGGACAGGGTCGCCGGGGAGCTGTTTTTT.